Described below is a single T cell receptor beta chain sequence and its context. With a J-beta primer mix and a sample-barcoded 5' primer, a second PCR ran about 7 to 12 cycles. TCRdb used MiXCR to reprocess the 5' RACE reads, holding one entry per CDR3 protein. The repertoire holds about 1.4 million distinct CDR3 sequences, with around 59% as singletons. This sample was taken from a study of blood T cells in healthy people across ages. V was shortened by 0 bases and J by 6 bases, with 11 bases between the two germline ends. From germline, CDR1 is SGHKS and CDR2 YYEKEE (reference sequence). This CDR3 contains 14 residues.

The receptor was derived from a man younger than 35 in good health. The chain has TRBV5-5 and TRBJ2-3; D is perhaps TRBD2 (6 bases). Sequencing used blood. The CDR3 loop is CASSLVPREDTQYF. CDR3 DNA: TGTGCCAGCAGCTTGGTCCCCCGGGAGGATACGCAGTATTTT.